This T cell receptor beta chain was profiled in a study of shared clonotypes between healthy human individuals. Study-level background: The people who gave samples were two women and a few men aged 18 to 49. Points from the study as a whole: A small donor pool kept down the genetic and exposure-history diversity that was represented. Sampling covered nothing but blood. Tissue TCR repertoires likely differ from those found in blood.

Sequencing was at deep level. Assay used: immunoSEQ multiplex PCR; TCRdb lists only in-frame clones, some missing. The table records about 1.5 million clones, roughly 98% of them present only once. The CDR3 loop spans 16 amino acids. Trimming removed 0 bases at V and 5 bases at J, with 14 bases between. The germline CDR1 and CDR2 sequences are MGHRA and YSYEKL. A note on this clone: Its antigen is not known.

The gene calls are TRBV4-1 and TRBJ2-1; D is undetermined. Sequencing used naive CD4+ T cells sorted from blood. Subset given: CD45RA+ positively selected. This sequence was found in a man aged 25 to 40 in good health. CDR3 loop: CASSQERLQINNEQFF. The DNA for the CDR3 is TGCGCCAGCAGCCAAGAGCGACTTCAAATAAACAATGAGCAGTTCTTC.